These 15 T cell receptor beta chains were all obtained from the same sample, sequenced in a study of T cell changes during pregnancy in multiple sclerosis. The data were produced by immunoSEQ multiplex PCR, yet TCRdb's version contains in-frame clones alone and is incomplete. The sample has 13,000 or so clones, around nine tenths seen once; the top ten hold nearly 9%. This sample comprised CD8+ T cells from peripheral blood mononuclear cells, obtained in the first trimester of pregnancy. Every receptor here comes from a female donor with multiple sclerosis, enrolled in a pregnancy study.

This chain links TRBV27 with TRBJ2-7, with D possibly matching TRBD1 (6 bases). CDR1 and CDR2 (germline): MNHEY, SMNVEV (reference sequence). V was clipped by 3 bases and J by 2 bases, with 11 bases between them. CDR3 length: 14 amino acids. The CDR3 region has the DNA TGTGCCAGCAGTTTGCAGGGGTCGCCCTACGAGCAGTACTTC. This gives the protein CASSLQGSPYEQYF.

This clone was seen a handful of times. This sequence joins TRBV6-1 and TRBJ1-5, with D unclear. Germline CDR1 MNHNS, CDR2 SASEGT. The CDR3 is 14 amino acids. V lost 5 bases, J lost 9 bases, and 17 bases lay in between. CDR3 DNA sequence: TGTGCCAGCAGTCCAGGAACGGAGGTTTTGCCCCAGCATTTT. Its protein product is CASSPGTEVLPQHF.

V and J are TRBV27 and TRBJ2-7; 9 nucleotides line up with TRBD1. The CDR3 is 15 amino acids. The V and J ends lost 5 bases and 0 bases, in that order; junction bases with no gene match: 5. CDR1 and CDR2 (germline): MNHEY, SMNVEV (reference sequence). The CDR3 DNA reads TGTGCCAGCAGTGCCCCGGGACAGGGCTCCTACGAGCAGTACTTC. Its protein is CASSAPGQGSYEQYF.

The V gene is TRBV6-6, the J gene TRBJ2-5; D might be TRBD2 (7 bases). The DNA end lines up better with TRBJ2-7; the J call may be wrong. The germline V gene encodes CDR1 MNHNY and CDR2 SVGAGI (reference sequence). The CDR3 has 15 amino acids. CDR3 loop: CASRRRGERGYEQYF. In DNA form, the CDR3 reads TGTGCCAGCAGACGGAGGGGGGAGCGGGGCTACGAGCAGTACTTC.

The CDR3 nucleotides are TGTGCCAGTTGGACAGGGGGCTCCCTTACTGAAGCTTTCTTT. It encodes CASWTGGSLTEAFF. The rearrangement links TRBV19 to TRBJ1-1; TRBD1 agrees at 11 bases. Germline V gene sequence: CDR1 LNHDA, CDR2 SQIVND (reference sequence). The V gene end was trimmed by 8 bases and the J gene end by 5 bases; junction bases not matched to a gene: 7. This CDR3 region has 14 residues. Complete variable domain (other parts from reference TRBV19 and TRBJ1-1): DGGITQSPKYLFRKEGQNVTLSCEQNLNHDAMYWYRQDPGQGLRLIYYSQIVNDFQKGDIAEGYSVSREKKESFPLTVTSAQKNPTAFYLCASWTGGSLTEAFFGQGTRLTVV.

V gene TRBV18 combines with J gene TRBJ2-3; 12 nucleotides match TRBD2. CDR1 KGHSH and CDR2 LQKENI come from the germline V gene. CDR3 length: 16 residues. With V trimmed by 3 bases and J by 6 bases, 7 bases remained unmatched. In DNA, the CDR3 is TGTGCCAGCTCACCGCCCCTAGCGGGGGGGCCTGATACGCAGTATTTT. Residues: CASSPPLAGGPDTQYF.

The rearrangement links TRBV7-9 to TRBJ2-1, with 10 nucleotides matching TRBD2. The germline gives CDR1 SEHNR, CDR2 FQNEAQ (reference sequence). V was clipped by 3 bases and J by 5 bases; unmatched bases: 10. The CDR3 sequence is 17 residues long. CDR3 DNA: TGTGCCAGCAGCTTCGGAGCGGGGGGGAGTTCTCACAATGAGCAGTTCTTC. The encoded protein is CASSFGAGGSSHNEQFF.

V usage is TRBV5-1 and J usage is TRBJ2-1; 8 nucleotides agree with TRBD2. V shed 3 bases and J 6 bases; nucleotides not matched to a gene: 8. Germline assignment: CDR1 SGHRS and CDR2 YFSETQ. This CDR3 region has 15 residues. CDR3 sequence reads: CASSSARGGPNEQFF. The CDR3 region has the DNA TGCGCCAGCAGCTCGGCCCGGGGGGGCCCCAATGAGCAGTTCTTC.

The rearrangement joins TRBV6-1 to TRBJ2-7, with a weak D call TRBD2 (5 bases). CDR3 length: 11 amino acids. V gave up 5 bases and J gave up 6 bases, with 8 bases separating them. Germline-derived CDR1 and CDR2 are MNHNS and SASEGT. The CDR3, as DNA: TGTGCCAGCAGTCTGAGCGGCGAGCAGTACTTC. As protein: CASSLSGEQYF.

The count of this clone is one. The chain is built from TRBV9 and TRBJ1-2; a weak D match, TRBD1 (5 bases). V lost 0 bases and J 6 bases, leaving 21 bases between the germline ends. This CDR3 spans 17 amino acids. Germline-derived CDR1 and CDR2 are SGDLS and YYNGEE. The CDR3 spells CASSVGAKQAGENGYTF. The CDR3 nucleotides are TGTGCCAGCAGCGTAGGGGCGAAACAGGCGGGAGAAAATGGCTACACCTTC.

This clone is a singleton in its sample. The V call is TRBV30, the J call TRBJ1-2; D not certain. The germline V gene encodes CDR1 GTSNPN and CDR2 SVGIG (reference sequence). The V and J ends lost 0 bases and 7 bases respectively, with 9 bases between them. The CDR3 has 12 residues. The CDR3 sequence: CAWSVTETGYTF. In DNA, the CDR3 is TGTGCCTGGAGTGTCACAGAGACTGGCTACACCTTC.

The CDR3, as DNA: TGTGCCAGCAGTTTGGGCCTCCTTGGCGCCAAAAACATTCAGTACTTC. Its translation: CASSLGLLGAKNIQYF. This chain links TRBV28 with TRBJ2-4; no clear D gene. The CDR3 consists of 16 residues. Germline values: CDR1 MDHEN, CDR2 SYDVKM. The V and J ends lost 3 bases and 1 base respectively, with 13 bases between them.

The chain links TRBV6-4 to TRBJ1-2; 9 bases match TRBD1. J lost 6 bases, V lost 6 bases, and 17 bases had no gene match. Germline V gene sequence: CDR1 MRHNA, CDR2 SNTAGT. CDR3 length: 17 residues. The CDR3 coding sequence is TGTGCCAGCAGACCACATTTATTTTCACAGGGGGCACATGGCTACACCTTC. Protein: CASRPHLFSQGAHGYTF.

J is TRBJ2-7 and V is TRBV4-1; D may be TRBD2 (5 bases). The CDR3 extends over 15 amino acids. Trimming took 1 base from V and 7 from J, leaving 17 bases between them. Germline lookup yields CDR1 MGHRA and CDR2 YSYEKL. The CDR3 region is CASSQGVRRGGEQYF. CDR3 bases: TGCGCCAGCAGCCAAGGGGTACGGCGTGGAGGAGAGCAGTACTTC.

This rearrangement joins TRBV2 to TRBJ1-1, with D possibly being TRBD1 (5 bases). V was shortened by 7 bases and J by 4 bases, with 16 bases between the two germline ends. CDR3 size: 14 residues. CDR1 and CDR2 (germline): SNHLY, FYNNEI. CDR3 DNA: TGTGCCAGCATGGCGGAGGGGTCGAGCACTGAAGCTTTCTTT. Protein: CASMAEGSSTEAFF.